Listed below are T cell receptor beta chains from one sample, sequenced in a study of blood T cell repertoires in COVID-19. Data came from immunoSEQ multiplex PCR; TCRdb stores just in-frame clones and leaves some out. The profile shows 150,000 to 200,000 clones, 80% of them singletons. The sequencing sample was made of PBMCs or T cells enriched from blood (not recorded which). These receptors originate from a man in his forties who had recovered from COVID-19. Each CDR3 is given without its conserved first and last residue. The listing skips clone size in some rows; elsewhere it reads once, few, many or a size class.

clone_size: NA; v_call: TRBV18; j_call: TRBJ2-3; cdr3_aa: ASSIAGGGTDTQY
clone_size: NA; v_call: TRBV24-1; j_call: TRBJ1-4; cdr3_aa: ATSDNRGGEKLF
clone_size: once; v_call: TRBV5-1; j_call: TRBJ2-2; cdr3_aa: ASSPWTSGGTNTGELF
clone_size: NA; v_call: TRBV7-6; j_call: TRBJ1-3; cdr3_aa: ASSQGIVGNTIY
clone_size: once; v_call: TRBV18; j_call: TRBJ2-1; cdr3_aa: ASSPGAPEQF
clone_size: NA; v_call: TRBV11-2; j_call: TRBJ2-3; cdr3_aa: ASSRLAGRSTDTQY
clone_size: NA; v_call: TRBV19; j_call: TRBJ1-2; cdr3_aa: ASTGDLGGYT
clone_size: NA; v_call: TRBV30; j_call: TRBJ2-2; cdr3_aa: AWIPAGAVTGELF
clone_size: NA; v_call: TRBV6-1; j_call: TRBJ2-1; cdr3_aa: ASSGPLLGATREGEQF
clone_size: few; v_call: TRBV9; j_call: TRBJ1-3; cdr3_aa: ASSVDLNTIY
clone_size: NA; v_call: TRBV19; j_call: TRBJ2-1; cdr3_aa: ASSTSHLAGAYNEQF
clone_size: NA; v_call: TRBV25-1; j_call: TRBJ1-2; cdr3_aa: ASSPSPGVVYGYT
clone_size: NA; v_call: TRBV12-5; j_call: TRBJ2-3; cdr3_aa: ASGPGLAGRTDTQY
clone_size: NA; v_call: TRBV5-1; j_call: TRBJ2-5; cdr3_aa: ASSVDGTGRETQY
clone_size: NA; v_call: TRBV29-1; j_call: TRBJ1-5; cdr3_aa: SNERGPEQNQPQH
clone_size: few; v_call: TRBV27; j_call: TRBJ2-1; cdr3_aa: ASSWNQGSSYNEQF
clone_size: NA; v_call: TRBV5-1; j_call: TRBJ2-1; cdr3_aa: ASGEIAGAYNEQF
clone_size: NA; v_call: TRBV7-6; j_call: TRBJ2-5; cdr3_aa: ASSLDRQETQY
clone_size: NA; v_call: TRBV6-4; j_call: TRBJ2-1; cdr3_aa: ASSVDYGDNEQF
clone_size: few; v_call: TRBV19; j_call: TRBJ1-5; cdr3_aa: ASSPLTGDQPQH
clone_size: NA; v_call: TRBV6-6; j_call: TRBJ1-6; cdr3_aa: AMQGAVNSPLH
clone_size: NA; v_call: TRBV6-1; j_call: TRBJ1-2; cdr3_aa: ASSEGQGVYGYT
clone_size: few; v_call: TRBV3-1/TRBV3-2; j_call: TRBJ1-2; cdr3_aa: ASSRRVARQGAGYT
clone_size: NA; v_call: TRBV5-6; j_call: TRBJ1-1; cdr3_aa: ASTLTGVSEWTEAF
clone_size: NA; v_call: TRBV7-6; j_call: TRBJ2-7; cdr3_aa: ASSLVAAGGNEQY
clone_size: NA; v_call: TRBV4-1; j_call: TRBJ2-2; cdr3_aa: ASSQVGGRAGELF
clone_size: few; v_call: TRBV18; j_call: TRBJ2-3; cdr3_aa: ASSKGVWGTDTQY
clone_size: NA; v_call: TRBV6-5; j_call: TRBJ1-3; cdr3_aa: ASSTRGNSGNTIY
clone_size: NA; v_call: TRBV24-1; j_call: TRBJ1-2; cdr3_aa: ATSDTRGGRTNYGYT
clone_size: once; v_call: TRBV29-1; j_call: TRBJ1-5; cdr3_aa: SASAGSGSNQPQH
clone_size: NA; v_call: TRBV18; j_call: TRBJ1-5; cdr3_aa: ASSPPGSQPQH
clone_size: many; v_call: TRBV2; j_call: TRBJ1-2; cdr3_aa: ASSEFPGQLGSYT
clone_size: NA; v_call: TRBV5-1; j_call: TRBJ1-2; cdr3_aa: ASSLAESTKGGYT
clone_size: NA; v_call: TRBV5-1; j_call: TRBJ2-2; cdr3_aa: ASSQQGTGELF
clone_size: NA; v_call: TRBV7-2; j_call: TRBJ2-7; cdr3_aa: ASSAPGLEYEQY
clone_size: NA; v_call: TRBV3-1/TRBV3-2; j_call: TRBJ1-5; cdr3_aa: ASSQGHQPQH
clone_size: NA; v_call: TRBV2; j_call: TRBJ1-3; cdr3_aa: ASSYQGADGNTIY
clone_size: NA; v_call: TRBV6-5; j_call: TRBJ1-2; cdr3_aa: ASNNGGGQHYGYT
clone_size: once; v_call: TRBV19; j_call: TRBJ2-2; cdr3_aa: ASSPRLAPTGELF